The clone carrying this T cell receptor (beta chain) is identified as medium-sized (0.01 to 0.1%) from frequency. Its antigen remains unknown. The sample originates from a study of CXCR3-negative and CXCR3-positive naive CD8 T cells. Per the germline V gene, CDR1 is MRHNA and CDR2 is SNTAGT. The length of the CDR3 is 16 residues. The study, taken as a whole, reports: The study found comparably high diversity in both naive subsets and much lower diversity in memory CD8+ cells.

TRB cDNA was prepared as libraries by UMI-labeled 5' RACE. TCRdb reanalyzed the 5' RACE reads and collapses them to one entry per CDR3 protein, without DNA. The sample table sets out 48,000 or so distinct CDR3 sequences. The TCR was taken from a human donor in good health. Some clones in this sample may be carry-over from other donors' samples. This sequence joins TRBV6-4 and TRBJ2-2; TCRdb proposes TRBD2, but this gene call is untestable without DNA. What was sequenced was memory CD8+ T cells from blood. This CDR3 reads CASSDSGGANTGELFF.